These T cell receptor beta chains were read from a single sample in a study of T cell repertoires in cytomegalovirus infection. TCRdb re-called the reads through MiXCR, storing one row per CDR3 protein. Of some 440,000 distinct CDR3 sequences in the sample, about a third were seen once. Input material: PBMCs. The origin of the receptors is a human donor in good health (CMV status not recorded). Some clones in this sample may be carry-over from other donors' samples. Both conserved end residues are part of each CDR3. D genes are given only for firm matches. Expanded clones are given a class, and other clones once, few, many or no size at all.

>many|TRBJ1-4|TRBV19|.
CASSSVDATNEKLFF
TGTGCCAGTAGTAGTGTAGATGCAACTAATGAAAAACTGTTTTTT
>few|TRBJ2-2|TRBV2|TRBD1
CASSADRGRINAGELFF
TGTGCCAGCAGTGCGGACAGGGGGAGGATTAACGCCGGGGAGCTGTTTTTT
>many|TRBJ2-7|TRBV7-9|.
CASSPPGAGSYEQYF
TGTGCCAGCAGCCCCCCCGGGGCCGGTTCCTACGAGCAGTACTTC
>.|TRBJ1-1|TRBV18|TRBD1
CASSPDRGSGLAEAFF
TGTGCCAGCTCACCGGACAGGGGAAGTGGTCTCGCTGAAGCTTTCTTT
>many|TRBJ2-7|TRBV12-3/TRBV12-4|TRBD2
CASRTSGKSSYEQYF
TGTGCCAGCAGGACTAGCGGTAAAAGCTCCTACGAGCAGTACTTC
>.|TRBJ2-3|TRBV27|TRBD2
CASSQLAGGYTDTQYF
TGTGCCAGCAGTCAACTAGCGGGGGGCTACACAGATACGCAGTATTTT
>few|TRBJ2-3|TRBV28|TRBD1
CASSFPSQDRGTDTQYF
TGTGCCAGCAGTTTCCCCTCCCAAGACAGGGGCACAGATACGCAGTATTTT
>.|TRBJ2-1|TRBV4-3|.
CASSQEAWRVGTNSYNEQFF
TGCGCCAGCAGCCAAGAAGCATGGCGGGTAGGGACAAACTCCTACAATGAGCAGTTCTTC
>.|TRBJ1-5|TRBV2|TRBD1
CASRLQGVSNQPQHF
TGTGCCAGCAGATTACAGGGGGTGAGCAATCAGCCCCAGCATTTT
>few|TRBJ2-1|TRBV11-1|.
CASSLEWSSYNEQFF
TGTGCCAGCAGCTTAGAGTGGAGCTCCTACAATGAGCAGTTCTTC
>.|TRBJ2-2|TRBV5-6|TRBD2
CASSGGDYIGELFF
TGTGCCAGCAGCGGAGGGGACTATATCGGGGAGCTGTTTTTT
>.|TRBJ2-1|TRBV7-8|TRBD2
CASSSYGLAGGYEQFF
TGTGCCAGCAGCTCCTATGGGCTAGCGGGGGGGTATGAGCAGTTCTTC
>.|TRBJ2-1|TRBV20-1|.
CSAYRQVKNEQFF
TGCAGTGCTTACCGACAGGTTAAAAATGAGCAGTTCTTC
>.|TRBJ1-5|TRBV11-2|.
CAPRQFPYSNQPQHF
TGTGCCCCCAGACAGTTCCCTTATAGCAATCAGCCCCAGCATTTT
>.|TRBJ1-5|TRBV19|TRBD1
CASSIGQGRDQPKHF
TGTGCCAGTAGTATAGGACAGGGAAGGGATCAGCCCAAGCATTTT
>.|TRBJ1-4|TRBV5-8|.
CASSHGRGLGANEKLFF
TGTGCCAGCAGCCATGGACGGGGGCTAGGAGCTAATGAAAAACTGTTTTTT
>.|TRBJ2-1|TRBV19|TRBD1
CASSSGTGAWVGDEQFF
TGTGCCAGTAGCTCGGGGACAGGGGCCTGGGTTGGCGATGAGCAGTTCTTC
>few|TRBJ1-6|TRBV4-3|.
CASSQATGSMSPLHF
TGCGCCAGCAGCCAAGCTACAGGTAGCATGTCACCCCTCCACTTT
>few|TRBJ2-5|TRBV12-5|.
CASGLGMLETQYF
TGTGCTAGTGGACTCGGCATGTTGGAGACCCAGTACTTC
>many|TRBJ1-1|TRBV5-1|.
CASSFLGGEAFF
TGCGCCAGCAGCTTTTTGGGAGGCGAAGCTTTCTTT
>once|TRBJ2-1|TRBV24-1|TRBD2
CATGQRGALYNEQFF
TGTGCCACCGGACAGCGGGGGGCCCTCTACAATGAGCAGTTCTTC
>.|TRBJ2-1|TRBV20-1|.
CSARGPEGYNEQFF
TGCAGTGCTAGAGGTCCAGAGGGATACAATGAGCAGTTCTTC
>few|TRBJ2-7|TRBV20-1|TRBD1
CSARGTGGGYEQYF
TGCAGTGCTCGCGGGACAGGGGGGGGTTACGAGCAGTACTTC
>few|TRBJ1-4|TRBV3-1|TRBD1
CASSLTGTGNEKLFF
TGTGCCAGCAGCCTCACCGGGACAGGTAATGAAAAACTGTTTTTT
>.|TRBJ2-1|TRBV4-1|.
CASSQDRRDFNEQFF
TGCGCCAGCAGCCAAGATCGTCGGGACTTCAATGAGCAGTTCTTC
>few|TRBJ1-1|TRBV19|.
CASSIVPLNTEAFF
TGTGCCAGTAGTATAGTACCGCTGAACACTGAAGCTTTCTTT
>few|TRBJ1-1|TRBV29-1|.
CSVEALNTEAFF
TGCAGCGTTGAAGCCCTGAACACTGAAGCTTTCTTT
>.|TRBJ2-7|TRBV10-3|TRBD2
CAISAVAGGGPAYEQYF
TGTGCCATCAGTGCGGTAGCGGGGGGGGGGCCGGCCTACGAGCAGTACTTC
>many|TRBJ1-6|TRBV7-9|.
CASSLARDMRSPLHF
TGTGCCAGCAGCTTAGCGAGGGACATGCGATCACCCCTCCACTTT
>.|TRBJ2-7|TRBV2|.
CATPGFGEQYF
TGTGCCACACCAGGGTTCGGCGAGCAGTACTTC
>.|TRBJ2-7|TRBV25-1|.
CASSESGNSYEQYF
TGTGCCAGCAGTGAATCAGGGAACTCCTACGAGCAGTACTTC
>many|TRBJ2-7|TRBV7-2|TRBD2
CASSLVASGATREQYF
TGTGCCAGCAGCTTAGTTGCTAGCGGGGCCACGAGGGAGCAGTACTTC
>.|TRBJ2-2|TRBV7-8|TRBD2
CASSLSSSGGRNTGEMFF
TGTGCCAGCAGCTTATCTTCTAGCGGGGGCAGGAACACCGGGGAGATGTTTTTT
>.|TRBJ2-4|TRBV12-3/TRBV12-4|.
CASSLYRDAKNIQYF
TGTGCCAGCAGTTTATACAGGGACGCCAAAAACATTCAGTACTTC
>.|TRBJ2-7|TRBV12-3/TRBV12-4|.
CASSLHRPPFYEQYF
TGTGCCAGCAGCCTACACAGACCCCCATTCTACGAGCAGTACTTC
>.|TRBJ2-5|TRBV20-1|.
CSAGGSGETQYF
TGCAGTGCGGGAGGCTCGGGGGAGACCCAGTACTTC
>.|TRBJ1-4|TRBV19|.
CASWGFGNEKLFF
TGTGCCAGTTGGGGGTTTGGTAATGAAAAACTGTTTTTT
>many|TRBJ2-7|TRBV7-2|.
CASSLDTVSYEQYF
TGTGCCAGCAGCTTAGATACAGTTTCCTACGAGCAGTACTTC
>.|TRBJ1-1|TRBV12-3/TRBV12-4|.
CASRYPGEEAFF
TGTGCCAGCCGTTATCCGGGAGAAGAAGCTTTCTTT
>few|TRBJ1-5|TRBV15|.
CATSSQDQPQHF
TGTGCCACCAGCAGCCAAGATCAGCCCCAGCATTTT
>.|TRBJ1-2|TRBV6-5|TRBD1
CASSAPRDRVWHGYTF
TGTGCCAGCAGCGCACCTCGGGACAGAGTTTGGCATGGCTACACCTTC
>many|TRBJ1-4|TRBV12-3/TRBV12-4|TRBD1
CASSLGQGWEKLFF
TGTGCCAGCAGTTTGGGACAGGGATGGGAAAAACTGTTTTTT